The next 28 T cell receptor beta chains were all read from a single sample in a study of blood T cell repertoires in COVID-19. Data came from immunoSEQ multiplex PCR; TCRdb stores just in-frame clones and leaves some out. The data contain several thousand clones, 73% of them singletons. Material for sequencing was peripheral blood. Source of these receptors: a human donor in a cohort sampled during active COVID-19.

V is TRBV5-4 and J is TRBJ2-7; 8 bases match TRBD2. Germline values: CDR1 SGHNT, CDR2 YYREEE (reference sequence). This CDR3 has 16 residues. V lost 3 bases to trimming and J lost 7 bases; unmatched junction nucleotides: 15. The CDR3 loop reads CASSSLPGLGLREQYF. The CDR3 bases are TGTGCCAGCAGCTCCTTGCCGGGACTAGGACTCCGTGAGCAGTACTTC.

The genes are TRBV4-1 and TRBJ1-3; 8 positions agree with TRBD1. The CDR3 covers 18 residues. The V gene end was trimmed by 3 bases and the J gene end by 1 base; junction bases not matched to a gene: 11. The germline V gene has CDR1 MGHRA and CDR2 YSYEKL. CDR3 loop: CASSHRDRPPGSGNTIYF. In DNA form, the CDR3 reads TGCGCCAGCAGCCACCGGGACAGGCCTCCAGGTTCTGGAAACACCATATATTTT.

CDR3 loop: CASRGGPTYEQYF. The DNA of the CDR3 is TGTGCCAGCAGGGGTGGGCCGACCTACGAGCAGTACTTC. V gene TRBV11-3 combines with J gene TRBJ2-7; D uncertain. This CDR3 has 13 residues. Between the trimmed V and J ends, which lost 6 bases and 2 bases, there was a span of 11 bases. The germline CDR1 and CDR2 sequences are SGHNT and YENEEA.

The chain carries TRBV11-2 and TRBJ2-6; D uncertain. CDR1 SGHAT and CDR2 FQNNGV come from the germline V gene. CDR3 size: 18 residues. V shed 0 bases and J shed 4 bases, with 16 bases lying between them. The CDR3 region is CASSLDVYEETGANVLTF. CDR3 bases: TGTGCCAGCAGCTTAGATGTGTATGAGGAAACAGGGGCCAACGTCCTGACTTTC.

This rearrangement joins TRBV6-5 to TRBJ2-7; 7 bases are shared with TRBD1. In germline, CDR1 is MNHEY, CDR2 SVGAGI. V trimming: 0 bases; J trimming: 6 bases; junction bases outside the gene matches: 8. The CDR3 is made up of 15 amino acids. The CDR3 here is CASSYSRFTGAEQYF. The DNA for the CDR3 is TGTGCCAGCAGTTACTCGCGATTTACAGGGGCCGAGCAGTACTTC.

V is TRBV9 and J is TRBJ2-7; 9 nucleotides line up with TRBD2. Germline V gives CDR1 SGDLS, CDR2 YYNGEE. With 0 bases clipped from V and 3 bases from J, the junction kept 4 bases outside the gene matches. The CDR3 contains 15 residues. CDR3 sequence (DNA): TGTGCCAGCAGCGTAGCCGGGCGGGGGGGCTACGAGCAGTACTTC. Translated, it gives CASSVAGRGGYEQYF.

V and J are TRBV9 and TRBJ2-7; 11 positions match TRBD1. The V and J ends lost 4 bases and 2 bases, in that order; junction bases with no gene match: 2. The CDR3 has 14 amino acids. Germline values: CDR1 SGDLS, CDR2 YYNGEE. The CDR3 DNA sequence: TGTGCCAGCAGCCAGGGACAGGGGGCCTACGAGCAGTACTTC. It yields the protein CASSQGQGAYEQYF.

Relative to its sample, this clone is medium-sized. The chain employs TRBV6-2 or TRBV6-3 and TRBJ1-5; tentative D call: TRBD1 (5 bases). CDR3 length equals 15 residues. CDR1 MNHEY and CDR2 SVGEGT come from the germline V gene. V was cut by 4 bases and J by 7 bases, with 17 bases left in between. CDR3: CASSSWRTGRQPQHF. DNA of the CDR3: TGTGCCAGCAGTTCCTGGCGCACAGGCAGGCAGCCCCAGCATTTT.

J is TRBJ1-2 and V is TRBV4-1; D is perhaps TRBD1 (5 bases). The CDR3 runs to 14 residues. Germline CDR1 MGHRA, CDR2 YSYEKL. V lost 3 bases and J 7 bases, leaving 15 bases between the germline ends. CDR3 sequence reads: CASSQPRGEVGYTF. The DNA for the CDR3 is TGCGCCAGCAGCCAGCCTCGGGGGGAGGTTGGCTACACCTTC.

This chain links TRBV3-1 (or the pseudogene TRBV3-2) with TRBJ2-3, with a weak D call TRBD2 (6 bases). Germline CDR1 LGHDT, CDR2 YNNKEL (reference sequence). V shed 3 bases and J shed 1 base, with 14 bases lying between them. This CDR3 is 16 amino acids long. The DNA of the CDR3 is TGTGCCAGCAGCCACCCCCGGGACTCCCGCACAGATACGCAGTATTTT. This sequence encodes CASSHPRDSRTDTQYF.

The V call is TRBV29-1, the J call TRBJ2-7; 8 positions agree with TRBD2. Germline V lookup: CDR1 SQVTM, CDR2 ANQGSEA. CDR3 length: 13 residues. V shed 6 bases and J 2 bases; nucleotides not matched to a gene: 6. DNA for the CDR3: TGCAGCGTCAGCGGGGGTGCAACCTACGAGCAGTACTTC. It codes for CSVSGGATYEQYF.

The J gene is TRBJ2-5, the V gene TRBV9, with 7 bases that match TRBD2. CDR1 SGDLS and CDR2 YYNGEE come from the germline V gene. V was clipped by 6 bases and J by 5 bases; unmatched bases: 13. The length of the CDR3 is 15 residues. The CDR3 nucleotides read TGTGCCAGCACCCCGGGGGGAGGGTCATCGGAGACCCAGTACTTC. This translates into CASTPGGGSSETQYF.

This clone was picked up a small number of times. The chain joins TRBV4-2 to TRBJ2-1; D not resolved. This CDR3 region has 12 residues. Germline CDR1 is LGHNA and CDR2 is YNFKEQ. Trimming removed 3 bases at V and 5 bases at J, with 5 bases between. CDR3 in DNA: TGTGCCAGCAGCCAGCAGGACAATGAGCAGTTCTTC. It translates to CASSQQDNEQFF.

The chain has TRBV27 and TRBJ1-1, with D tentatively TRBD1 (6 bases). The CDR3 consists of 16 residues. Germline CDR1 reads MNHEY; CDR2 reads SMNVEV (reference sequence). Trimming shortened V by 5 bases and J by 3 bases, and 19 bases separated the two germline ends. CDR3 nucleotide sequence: TGTGCCAGCAGTCCCAGGCGGGGGGCGGCGGACACTGAAGCTTTCTTT. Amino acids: CASSPRRGAADTEAFF.

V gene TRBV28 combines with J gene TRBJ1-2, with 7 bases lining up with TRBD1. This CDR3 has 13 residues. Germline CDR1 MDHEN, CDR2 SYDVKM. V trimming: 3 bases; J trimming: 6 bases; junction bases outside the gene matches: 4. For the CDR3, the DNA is TGTGCCAGCAGTTTTCGACAGGGTAATGGCTACACCTTC. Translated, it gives CASSFRQGNGYTF.

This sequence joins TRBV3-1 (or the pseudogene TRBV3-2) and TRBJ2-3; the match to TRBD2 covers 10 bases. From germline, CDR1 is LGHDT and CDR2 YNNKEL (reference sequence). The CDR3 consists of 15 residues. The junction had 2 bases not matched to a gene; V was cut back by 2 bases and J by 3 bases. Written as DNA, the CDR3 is TGTGCCAGCAGCCAAACTAGCGGGGCAACAGATACGCAGTATTTT. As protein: CASSQTSGATDTQYF.

CDR3 DNA sequence: TGTGCCAGCAGCGTACTAGCGGGGGGCTTCTACGGTGAGCAGTTCTTC. Its protein product is CASSVLAGGFYGEQFF. This chain uses TRBV13 with TRBJ2-1, with TRBD2 identical over 12 bases. Losses at the gene ends were 5 bases for V and 9 bases for J; bases not matched to a gene: 11. CDR3 length: 16 amino acids. Germline V CDR1 and CDR2: PRHDT, FYEKMQ (reference sequence).

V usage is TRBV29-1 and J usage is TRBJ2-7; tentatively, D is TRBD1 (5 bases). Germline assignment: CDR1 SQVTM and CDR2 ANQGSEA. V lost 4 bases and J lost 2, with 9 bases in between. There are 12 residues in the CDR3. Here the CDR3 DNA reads TGCAGCGTTGTGTTGGGGCCCTACGAGCAGTACTTC. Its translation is CSVVLGPYEQYF.

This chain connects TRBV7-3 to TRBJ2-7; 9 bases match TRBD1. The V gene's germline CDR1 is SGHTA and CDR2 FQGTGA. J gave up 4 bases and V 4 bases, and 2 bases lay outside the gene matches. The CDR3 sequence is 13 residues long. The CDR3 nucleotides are TGTGCCAGCAGCTCAGACAGGGGGTACGAGCAGTACTTC. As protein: CASSSDRGYEQYF.

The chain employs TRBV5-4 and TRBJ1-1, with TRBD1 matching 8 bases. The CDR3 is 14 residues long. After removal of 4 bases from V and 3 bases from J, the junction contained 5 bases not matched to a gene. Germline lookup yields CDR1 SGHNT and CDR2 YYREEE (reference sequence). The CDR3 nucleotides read TGTGCCAGCAGCCCTAAGACAGGGGACACTGAAGCTTTCTTT. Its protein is CASSPKTGDTEAFF.

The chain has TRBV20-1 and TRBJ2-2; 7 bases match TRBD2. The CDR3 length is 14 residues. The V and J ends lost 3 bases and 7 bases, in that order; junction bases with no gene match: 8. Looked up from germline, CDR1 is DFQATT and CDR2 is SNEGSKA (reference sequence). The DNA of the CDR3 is TGCAGTGCTAGTCTGACTGGACTAGACGGGGAGCTGTTTTTT. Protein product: CSASLTGLDGELFF.

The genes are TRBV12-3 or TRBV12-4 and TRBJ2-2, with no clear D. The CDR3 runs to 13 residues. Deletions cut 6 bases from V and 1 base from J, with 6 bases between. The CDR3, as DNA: TGTGCCAGCAGCATTCAGAACACCGGGGAGCTGTTTTTT. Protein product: CASSIQNTGELFF.

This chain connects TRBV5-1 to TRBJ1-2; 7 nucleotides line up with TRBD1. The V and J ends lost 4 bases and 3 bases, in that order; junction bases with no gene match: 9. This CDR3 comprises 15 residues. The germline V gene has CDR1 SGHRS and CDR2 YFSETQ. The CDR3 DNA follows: TGCGCCAGCAGCGCACAGGGGCCTAGCGACTATGGCTACACCTTC. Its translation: CASSAQGPSDYGYTF.

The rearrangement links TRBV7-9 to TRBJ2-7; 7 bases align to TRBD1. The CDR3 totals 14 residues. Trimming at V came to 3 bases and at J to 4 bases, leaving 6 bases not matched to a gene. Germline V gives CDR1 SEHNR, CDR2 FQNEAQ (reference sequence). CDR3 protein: CASSFYDRAYEQYF. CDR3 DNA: TGTGCCAGCAGCTTCTACGACAGGGCGTACGAGCAGTACTTC.

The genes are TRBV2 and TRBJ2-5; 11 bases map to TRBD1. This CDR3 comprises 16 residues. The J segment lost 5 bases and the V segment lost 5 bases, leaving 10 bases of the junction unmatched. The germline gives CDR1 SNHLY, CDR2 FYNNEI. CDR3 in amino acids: CASSTRTGGVLETQYF. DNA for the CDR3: TGTGCCAGCAGTACACGGACAGGGGGCGTTCTGGAGACCCAGTACTTC.

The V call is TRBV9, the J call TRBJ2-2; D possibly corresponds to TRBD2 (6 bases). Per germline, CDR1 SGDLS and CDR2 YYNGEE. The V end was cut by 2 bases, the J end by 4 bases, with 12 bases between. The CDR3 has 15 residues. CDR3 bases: TGTGCCAGCAGCGTCTGGCGGGATAGCACCGGGGAGCTGTTTTTT. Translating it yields CASSVWRDSTGELFF.

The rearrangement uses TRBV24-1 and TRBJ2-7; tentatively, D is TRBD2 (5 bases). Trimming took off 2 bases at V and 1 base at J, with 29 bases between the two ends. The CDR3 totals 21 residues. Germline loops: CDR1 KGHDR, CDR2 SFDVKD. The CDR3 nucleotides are TGTGCCACCAGTGATTCCCCCTACCTCATGGGTCGGGGTCCGCGGTCCTACGAGCAGTACTTC. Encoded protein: CATSDSPYLMGRGPRSYEQYF.

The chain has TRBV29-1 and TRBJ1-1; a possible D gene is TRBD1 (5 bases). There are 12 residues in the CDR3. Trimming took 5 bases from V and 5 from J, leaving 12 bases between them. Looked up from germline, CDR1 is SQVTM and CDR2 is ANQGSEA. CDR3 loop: CSVSGIGTEAFF. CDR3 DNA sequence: TGCAGCGTTTCAGGGATTGGTACTGAAGCTTTCTTT.